This paragraph covers one T cell receptor (beta chain) sequence. What it recognizes is unknown. This entry belongs to a study of cytomegalovirus exposure and HLA in healthy donors. Study outcomes and limitations: The authors enumerated over 150 TCR beta chains as linked to cytomegalovirus. A few chains linked to CMV were shown in vitro to be specific for CMV antigens. Most sequenced TCRs were rare (though some public TCRs occurred in many donors). Later analysis indicated greater clonal expansion among HLA-associated TCR beta chains than among equally common other chains.

60 Vbeta and 13 Jbeta primers were used in PCR. Clones were read by immunoSEQ multiplex PCR, and TCRdb kept only the in-frame ones, dropping some. The sample consists of 110,000 or so clones, around 77% of them appearing once. The CDR3 is 13 residues long. Germline V lookup: CDR1 SQVTM, CDR2 ANQGSEA. Germline trimming cut 8 bases from V and 5 bases from J; bases unmatched to any gene: 7. This chain links TRBV29-1 with TRBJ2-5, with TRBD2 matching 11 bases. Sequencing was performed on PBMCs. The TCR originated in a woman in her 30s in good health and CMV-seropositive. The DNA for the CDR3 is TGCAGCAAATCGACTAGCGGGGCCGAGACCCAGTACTTC. Encoded protein: CSKSTSGAETQYF.